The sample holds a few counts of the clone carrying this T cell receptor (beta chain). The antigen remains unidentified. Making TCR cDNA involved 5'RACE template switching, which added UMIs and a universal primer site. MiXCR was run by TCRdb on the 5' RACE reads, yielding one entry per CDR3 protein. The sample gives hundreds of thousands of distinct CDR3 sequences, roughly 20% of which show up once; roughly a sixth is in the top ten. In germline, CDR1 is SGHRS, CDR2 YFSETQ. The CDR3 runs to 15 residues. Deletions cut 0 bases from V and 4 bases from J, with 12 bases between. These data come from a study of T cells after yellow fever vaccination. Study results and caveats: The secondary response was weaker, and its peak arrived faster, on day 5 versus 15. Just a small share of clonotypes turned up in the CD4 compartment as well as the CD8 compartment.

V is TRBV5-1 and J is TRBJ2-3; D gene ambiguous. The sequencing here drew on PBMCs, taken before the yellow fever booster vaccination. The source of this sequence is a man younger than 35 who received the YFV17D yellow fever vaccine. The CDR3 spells CASSLEGENADTQYF. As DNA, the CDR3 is TGCGCCAGCAGCTTGGAAGGAGAAAACGCAGATACGCAGTATTTT. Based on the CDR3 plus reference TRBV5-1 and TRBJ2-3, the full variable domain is KAGVTQTPRYLIKTRGQQVTLSCSPISGHRSVSWYQQTPGQGLQFLFEYFSETQRNKGNFPGRFSGRQFSNSRSEMNVSTLELGDSALYLCASSLEGENADTQYFGPGTRLTVL.